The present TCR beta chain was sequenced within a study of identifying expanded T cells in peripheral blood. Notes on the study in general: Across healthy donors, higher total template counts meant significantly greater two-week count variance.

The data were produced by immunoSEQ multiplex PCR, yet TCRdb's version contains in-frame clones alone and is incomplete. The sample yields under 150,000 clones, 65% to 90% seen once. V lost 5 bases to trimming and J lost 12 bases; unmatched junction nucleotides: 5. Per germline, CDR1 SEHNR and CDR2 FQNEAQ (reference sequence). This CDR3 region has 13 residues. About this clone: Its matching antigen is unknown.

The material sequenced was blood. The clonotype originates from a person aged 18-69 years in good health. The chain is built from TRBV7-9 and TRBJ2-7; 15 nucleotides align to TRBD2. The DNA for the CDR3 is TGTGCCAGCAGCACCGGACTAGCGGGGGGGATGTACTTC. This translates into CASSTGLAGGMYF. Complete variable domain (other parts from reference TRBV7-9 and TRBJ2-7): DTGVSQNPRHKITKRGQNVTFRCDPISEHNRLYWYRQTLGQGPEFLTYFQNEAQLEKSRLLSDRFSAERPKGSFSTLEIQRTEQGDSAMYLCASSTGLAGGMYFGPGTRLTVT.